This T cell receptor (beta chain) was identified during a study of T-cell memory formation after mild COVID-19. Whole-study context: Largely donor-specific sequence clusters came from a couple of donors.

Barcoded TCR alpha and TCR beta cDNA libraries with UMIs came from 5'RACE using constant-segment primers. One entry per CDR3 protein results from TCRdb running MiXCR on the 5' RACE reads. The table has hundreds of thousands of distinct CDR3 sequences, around 28% seen once. From germline, CDR1 is SGHKS and CDR2 YYEKEE (reference sequence). This CDR3 comprises 16 residues. The germline V and J ends were trimmed by 6 bases and 7 bases, with 20 bases remaining between them. As for this clonotype: What it binds is unknown.

Whole-study findings and limits: The authors left the SARS-CoV-2 specificity of second-wave clones peaking on day 37 unconfirmed.

What was sequenced was PBMCs or a T cell subset sorted from them (not recorded which). The rearrangement uses TRBV5-5 and TRBJ1-6; D remains ambiguous. The sequence was collected from an adult woman who had mild COVID-19 (a few samples of this study predate the infection). Cell type and time point are not known. The CDR3 is CASTLLLPPGNSPLHF. CDR3 bases: TGTGCCAGCACCCTCCTCCTGCCGCCGGGGAATTCACCCCTCCACTTT.